Below, 30 T cell receptor beta chains from the same sample are listed, as sequenced in a study of HIV-infected patients and healthy controls. Using its own MiXCR run on the 5' RACE reads, TCRdb lists one record per CDR3 protein. The table includes around 64,000 distinct CDR3 sequences, about 17% detected once. The sample comprised CD4+ T cells from blood. These receptors all stem from a human donor in good health.

The genes are TRBV3-1 and TRBJ2-7; D may correspond to TRBD1 or TRBD2 (7 bases each). V gave up 4 bases and J gave up 6 bases, with 16 bases separating them. This CDR3 is built from 14 residues. CDR1 is LGHDT, CDR2 YNNKEL, per germline (reference sequence). CDR3 sequence reads: CASSLQGGESEQYF. The DNA for the CDR3 is TGTGCCAGCAGCCTCCAGGGGGGGGAGAGCGAGCAGTACTTC.

This clonotype appeared a few times. This chain connects TRBV5-6 to TRBJ2-5; no clear D gene. There are 12 residues in the CDR3. CDR1 and CDR2 (germline): SGHDT, YYEEEE. Trimming took 6 bases from V and 2 from J, leaving 8 bases between them. CDR3 nucleotides: TGTGCCAGCACCCAATCACAAGAGACCCAGTACTTC. The encoded protein is CASTQSQETQYF.

This clonotype occurred a few times. The V and J genes are TRBV6-5 and TRBJ2-7; no clear D. The length of the CDR3 is 14 residues. V lost 5 bases and J lost 4, with 15 bases in between. The germline gives CDR1 MNHEY, CDR2 SVGAGI. The CDR3 sequence: CASSPKSPPYEQYF. In nucleotides, the CDR3 is TGTGCCAGCAGTCCGAAATCACCCCCTTACGAGCAGTACTTC.

This clonotype has only a few counts. The chain has TRBV27 and TRBJ1-2; 10 bases are shared with TRBD1. The J segment lost 8 bases and the V segment lost 1 base, leaving 4 bases of the junction unmatched. CDR3 length: 14 residues. The V gene's germline CDR1 is MNHEY and CDR2 SMNVEV (reference sequence). The CDR3 DNA sequence: TGTGCCAGCAGTTTATTCGGGACAGGGGACGGCTACACCTTC. Translating it yields CASSLFGTGDGYTF.

This clonotype showed up just a few times. V and J are TRBV15 and TRBJ2-1, with 8 bases lining up with TRBD2. Germline V gene sequence: CDR1 LNHNV, CDR2 YYDKDF (reference sequence). With 1 base clipped from V and 7 bases from J, the junction kept 9 bases outside the gene matches. The CDR3 totals 16 residues. The CDR3 sequence: CATSRGVAGSGNEQFF. CDR3 coding DNA: TGTGCCACCAGCAGAGGGGTAGCGGGGTCGGGTAATGAGCAGTTCTTC.

This clonotype was observed at least ten times. This chain joins TRBV7-9 and TRBJ2-1; the D call may be TRBD1 or TRBD2 (5 bases each). This CDR3 comprises 14 residues. Trimming cost V 1 base and J 10 bases, with 14 bases left between them. CDR1 is SEHNR and CDR2 is FQNEAQ in the germline V gene (reference sequence). The CDR3 nucleotides are TGTGCCAGCAGCTTAGTGGGGGTAGGGGAGGAGCAGTTCTTC. Translation gives CASSLVGVGEEQFF.

This clonotype was found a few times. The chain recombines TRBV2 with TRBJ2-4, with D possibly being TRBD1 (5 bases). This CDR3 has 11 amino acids. Per the germline V gene, CDR1 is SNHLY and CDR2 is FYNNEI. With 8 bases removed from V and 6 bases from J, the gap between germline ends came to 8 bases. CDR3 loop: CASADRNIQYF. The CDR3 DNA is TGTGCCAGCGCAGACAGAAACATTCAGTACTTC.

CDR3 sequence: CATSGDSSGQETQYF. In DNA, the CDR3 is TGTGCCACCAGCGGCGATAGTAGCGGCCAAGAGACCCAGTACTTC. The chain uses TRBV15 and TRBJ2-5, with D perhaps matching TRBD2 (6 bases). Germline loops: CDR1 LNHNV, CDR2 YYDKDF (reference sequence). This CDR3 is 15 amino acids long. V was trimmed by 5 bases and J by 1 base, leaving 14 bases between them.

A few counts support this clonotype. This chain connects TRBV20-1 to TRBJ2-3, with D unclear. The CDR3 is 11 amino acids. In germline, CDR1 is DFQATT, CDR2 SNEGSKA (reference sequence). V was trimmed by 5 bases and J by 6 bases, leaving 9 bases between them. In nucleotides, the CDR3 is TGCAGTGCTTCAAGCCAGGATACGCAGTATTTT. Translation: CSASSQDTQYF.

The chain joins TRBV19 to TRBJ2-7; 7 bases align to TRBD1. From germline, CDR1 is LNHDA and CDR2 SQIVND (reference sequence). The ends lost 3 bases at V and 5 bases at J; junction bases unmatched: 7. CDR3 length: 14 amino acids. The CDR3 sequence: CASSIGGQFHEQYF. For the CDR3, the DNA is TGTGCCAGTAGTATTGGGGGACAGTTCCACGAGCAGTACTTC.

The table lists this clonotype with a few counts. This chain joins TRBV12-3 or TRBV12-4 and TRBJ1-1, with a possible D match to TRBD1 (6 bases). V lost 1 base to trimming and J lost 4 bases, with 13 bases between them. The CDR3 runs to 15 residues. The CDR3 region has the DNA TGTGCCAGCAGTTTAGAAACAGGGAAAGGCACTGAAGCTTTCTTT. Encoded protein: CASSLETGKGTEAFF.

Only a few counts were recorded for this clonotype. The CDR3 DNA follows: TGCAGTGCTAGCCCTTCTCAGGTTGTCAATCAGCCCCAGCATTTT. Encoded protein: CSASPSQVVNQPQHF. The J gene is TRBJ1-5, the V gene TRBV20-1; D gene uncertain. V lost 3 bases to trimming and J lost 3 bases, with 15 bases between them. The germline gives CDR1 DFQATT, CDR2 SNEGSKA (reference sequence). There are 15 residues in the CDR3.

This clonotype has a handful of counts. This chain links TRBV5-1 with TRBJ2-3; the D is unclear. Trimming shortened V by 4 bases and J by 1 base, and 13 bases separated the two germline ends. Germline lookup yields CDR1 SGHRS and CDR2 YFSETQ. The CDR3 covers 15 residues. DNA of the CDR3: TGCGCCAGCAGCACCGACCCGGCGGGCACAGATACGCAGTATTTT. Translation: CASSTDPAGTDTQYF.

The chain combines TRBV7-2 with TRBJ1-6; possible D gene TRBD1, 5 bases. Germline CDR1 reads SGHTA; CDR2 reads FQGNSA. V was clipped by 2 bases and J by 8 bases, with 25 bases between them. This CDR3 is built from 19 residues. CDR3 sequence: CASSLSPPTPGRGDSPLHF. The CDR3 region has the DNA TGTGCCAGCAGCTTATCGCCCCCTACCCCAGGTCGGGGCGATTCACCCCTCCACTTT. Full variable domain (missing parts from reference TRBV7-2 and TRBJ1-6): GAGVSQSPSNKVTEKGKDVELRCDPISGHTALYWYRQSLGQGLEFLIYFQGNSAPDKSGLPSDRFSAERTGGSVSTLTIQRTQQEDSAVYLCASSLSPPTPGRGDSPLHFGNGTRLTVT.

By share of the sample, this clonotype is medium-sized. The rearrangement uses TRBV7-2 and TRBJ2-3, with 10 bases that match TRBD2. Per germline, CDR1 SGHTA and CDR2 FQGNSA. CDR3 length: 15 residues. V trimming: 3 bases; J trimming: 1 base; junction bases outside the gene matches: 1. The CDR3: CASSFGTSGTDTQYF. The CDR3 DNA reads as TGTGCCAGCAGCTTTGGGACTAGCGGCACAGATACGCAGTATTTT.

This clonotype was seen at least ten times. This sequence joins TRBV29-1 and TRBJ1-1, with D possibly being TRBD1 (5 bases). Germline assignment: CDR1 SQVTM and CDR2 ANQGSEA. The length of the CDR3 is 12 residues. V was cut by 6 bases and J by 1 base, with 9 bases left in between. In DNA, the CDR3 is TGCAGCGTCGCACAGGCGAACACTGAAGCTTTCTTT. Amino acids: CSVAQANTEAFF.

This clonotype was seen more than once but under ten times. The chain combines TRBV5-6 with TRBJ1-6, with 7 nucleotides matching TRBD1. Germline CDR1 is SGHDT and CDR2 is YYEEEE. V lost 2 bases, J lost 7 bases, and 6 bases stayed unmatched. The CDR3 consists of 15 residues. CDR3 in amino acids: CASSLAGTANSPLHF. In DNA form, the CDR3 reads TGTGCCAGCAGCTTAGCCGGGACAGCGAATTCACCCCTCCACTTT.

The chain is built from TRBV29-1 and TRBJ2-1; a possible D gene is TRBD2 (6 bases). Germline CDR1 is SQVTM and CDR2 is ANQGSEA. This CDR3 spans 13 amino acids. Trimming shortened V by 4 bases and J by 6 bases, and 13 bases separated the two germline ends. The CDR3 reads CSVGRGMGNEQFF. The CDR3 coding sequence is TGCAGCGTTGGACGGGGGATGGGCAATGAGCAGTTCTTC.

Only a few counts were recorded for this clonotype. Written as DNA, the CDR3 is TGTGCCAGTAGTGCCGCGGGGCAGGGTAATTACAATGAGCAGTTCTTC. Its translation: CASSAAGQGNYNEQFF. The V call is TRBV19, the J call TRBJ2-1; TRBD2 might be the D (6 bases). Germline assignment: CDR1 LNHDA and CDR2 SQIVND (reference sequence). V gave up 5 bases and J gave up 4 bases, with 18 bases separating them. The CDR3 loop spans 16 amino acids.

The chain links TRBV24-1 to TRBJ2-1; 10 bases align to TRBD2. CDR1 and CDR2 from the germline V gene are KGHDR and SFDVKD. The CDR3 has 17 residues. J gave up 7 bases and V 3 bases, and 11 bases lay outside the gene matches. In nucleotides, the CDR3 is TGTGCCACCAGTGATATAACCGGGACTAGCGCGAGGAATGAGCAGTTCTTC. Its protein product is CATSDITGTSARNEQFF.

This clonotype occurred many times. The chain links TRBV2 to TRBJ1-6; TRBD1 matches at 8 bases. CDR1 is SNHLY, CDR2 FYNNEI, per germline. This CDR3 comprises 15 residues. After removal of 6 bases from V and 9 bases from J, the junction contained 10 bases not matched to a gene. Here the CDR3 DNA reads TGTGCCAGCAGCCCCGGGACAGGCCAGGGTTCACCCCTCCACTTT. Translation: CASSPGTGQGSPLHF.

The rearrangement links TRBV19 to TRBJ2-3; perhaps TRBD1 as D (5 bases). The V gene lost 3 bases and the J gene lost 10 bases, with 14 bases spanning the gap. The CDR3 is 13 amino acids. The germline CDR1 and CDR2 sequences are LNHDA and SQIVND (reference sequence). CDR3 region: CASSITLAGPQYF. DNA of the CDR3: TGTGCCAGTAGTATCACGTTGGCAGGGCCGCAGTATTTT.

This chain joins TRBV4-3 and TRBJ1-1; D is unclear. The CDR3 contains 15 residues. Germline V gives CDR1 LGHNA, CDR2 YSLEER. V lost 0 bases and J lost 5, with 13 bases in between. This CDR3 reads CASSQDTRGGTEAFF. The DNA for the CDR3 is TGCGCCAGCAGCCAAGATACGAGAGGAGGGACTGAAGCTTTCTTT.

The V gene is TRBV7-9, the J gene TRBJ2-7; 10 positions match TRBD2. CDR1 and CDR2 from the germline V gene are SEHNR and FQNEAQ (reference sequence). V gave up 0 bases and J gave up 6 bases; unmatched junction bases: 5. The CDR3 runs to 15 residues. CDR3 nucleotides: TGTGCCAGCAGCTTAGCGAGAGCGGGAGGGCCCGAGCAGTACTTC. Its translation is CASSLARAGGPEQYF. Complete variable domain (other parts from reference TRBV7-9 and TRBJ2-7): DTGVSQNPRHKITKRGQNVTFRCDPISEHNRLYWYRQTLGQGPEFLTYFQNEAQLEKSRLLSDRFSAERPKGSFSTLEIQRTEQGDSAMYLCASSLARAGGPEQYFGPGTRLTVT.

This clonotype was counted ten times or more. The chain joins TRBV29-1 to TRBJ1-1; TRBD1 matches at 7 bases. Germline trimming cut 4 bases from V and 9 bases from J; bases unmatched to any gene: 2. The germline V gene has CDR1 SQVTM and CDR2 ANQGSEA. The CDR3 is made up of 10 amino acids. The CDR3 loop reads CSVGQGQAFF. The CDR3 DNA reads as TGCAGCGTTGGACAGGGCCAAGCTTTCTTT.

This clonotype was counted at least ten times. This sequence joins TRBV7-3 and TRBJ2-3; 13 bases match TRBD2. V lost 4 bases, J lost 7 bases, and 5 bases stayed unmatched. Germline lookup yields CDR1 SGHTA and CDR2 FQGTGA. This CDR3 spans 15 amino acids. This chain's CDR3 is CASSSGLAGVYTQYF. The DNA for the CDR3 is TGTGCCAGCAGCTCCGGACTAGCGGGGGTATATACGCAGTATTTT.

The V call is TRBV12-3 or TRBV12-4, the J call TRBJ2-1, with D possibly called TRBD1 or TRBD2 (7 bases each). V shed 4 bases and J shed 6 bases, with 10 bases lying between them. The CDR3 sequence is 13 residues long. The CDR3 DNA follows: TGTGCCAGCAGTTCAGGGGGGGCCAATGAGCAGTTCTTC. Translating it yields CASSSGGANEQFF.

Here the CDR3 DNA reads TGTGCCAGCAGCCAATACACTGGAAACACCATATATTTT. It yields the protein CASSQYTGNTIYF. The chain couples TRBV7-2 to TRBJ1-3; D remains ambiguous. V lost 5 bases, J lost 2 bases, and 7 bases lay in between. Germline V gene sequence: CDR1 SGHTA, CDR2 FQGNSA. The CDR3 spans 13 residues.

This clonotype was seen a handful of times. The V call is TRBV18, the J call TRBJ1-3; D possibly corresponds to TRBD1 (5 bases). Germline V gene lookup returns CDR1 KGHSH and CDR2 LQKENI. Trimming removed 9 bases from V and 0 bases from J, with 15 bases in between. The CDR3 contains 15 residues. CDR3 region: CARTTGYYSGNTIYF. The CDR3 DNA is TGTGCCAGAACTACAGGCTACTACTCTGGAAACACCATATATTTT.

This clonotype was counted only a few times. V usage is TRBV7-2 and J usage is TRBJ2-1; 10 bases line up with TRBD1. J was trimmed by 2 bases and V by 3 bases; bases with no gene match: 1. The CDR3 runs 15 residues. Germline loops: CDR1 SGHTA, CDR2 FQGNSA. Here the CDR3 reads CASSLGQGTYNEQFF. The CDR3 DNA sequence: TGTGCCAGCAGCTTGGGACAGGGGACCTACAATGAGCAGTTCTTC. The full variable domain, completed using reference TRBV7-2 and TRBJ2-1, is GAGVSQSPSNKVTEKGKDVELRCDPISGHTALYWYRQSLGQGLEFLIYFQGNSAPDKSGLPSDRFSAERTGGSVSTLTIQRTQQEDSAVYLCASSLGQGTYNEQFFGPGTRLTVL.